The next 5 T cell receptor beta chains were all read from a single sample in a study of blood T cell repertoires in COVID-19. Profiling relied on immunoSEQ multiplex PCR, and the TCRdb table lists in-frame clones only, not all of them. Altogether approximately 94,000 clones are present, around 89% being singletons, with the ten largest covering less than 6%. Specimen: peripheral blood. The origin of the receptors is an elderly woman with active COVID-19.

Remarks on this clone: A read error may produce the germline difference seen at one junction end. The chain uses TRBV6-5 and TRBJ1-2; unclear D gene. Germline CDR1 reads MNHEY; CDR2 reads SVGAGI. This CDR3 is 13 amino acids long. Here the CDR3 reads CASSDSGVHGYTF. Written as DNA, the CDR3 is TGTGCCAGCAGTGACTCCGGGGTCCATGGCTACACCTTC.

This chain uses TRBV7-3 with TRBJ2-1, with D tentatively TRBD2 (6 bases). The CDR3 spans 13 residues. Trimming left V 5 bases short and J 10 bases short, with 15 bases between. Looked up from germline, CDR1 is SGHTA and CDR2 is FQGTGA. CDR3 nucleotides: TGTGCCAGCAGCCTCAACGGGGGAGCGGAGCAGTTCTTC. Amino acid sequence: CASSLNGGAEQFF.

For the CDR3, the DNA is TGCAGCACACAGGGGGATGGCTACACCTTC. It is translated as CSTQGDGYTF. V and J are TRBV29-1 and TRBJ1-2, with 8 bases matching TRBD1. Germline loops: CDR1 SQVTM, CDR2 ANQGSEA. The CDR3 totals 10 residues. The J segment lost 6 bases and the V segment lost 8 bases, leaving 2 bases of the junction unmatched.

This clone was seen more than once but under ten times. The sample contains more than one DNA sequence encoding this CDR3. CDR3 DNA: TGTGCCAGCAGTCTCGGGACTCCTTACGAGCAGTACTTC. Encoded protein: CASSLGTPYEQYF. V usage is TRBV27 and J usage is TRBJ2-7; tentative D call: TRBD2 (6 bases). This CDR3 spans 13 amino acids. Between the trimmed V and J ends, which lost 5 bases and 4 bases, there was a span of 12 bases. Per germline, CDR1 MNHEY and CDR2 SMNVEV (reference sequence).

The chain employs TRBV19 and TRBJ2-2; 7 bases agree with TRBD1. Germline CDR1 reads LNHDA; CDR2 reads SQIVND (reference sequence). V was clipped by 7 bases and J by 0 bases; unmatched bases: 2. The CDR3 covers 14 residues. The chain's CDR3 is CASTDRANTGELFF. CDR3 sequence (DNA): TGTGCCAGTACTGACAGGGCGAACACCGGGGAGCTGTTTTTT.